This T cell receptor (beta chain) was identified during a study of blood T cell repertoires in COVID-19. TCRdb's table, derived via immunoSEQ multiplex PCR, lists solely in-frame clones and lacks some. Among 10,000 to 15,000 clones, about 83% were seen once, and the ten largest hold more than 20%. The trim removed 2 bases at V and 1 base at J, leaving 6 bases unmatched. The CDR3 spans 18 residues. Germline values: CDR1 SGHNT, CDR2 YYREEE (reference sequence). The chain carries TRBV5-4 and TRBJ2-6, with TRBD1 identical over 10 bases. The sequence was collected from a man aged 40-50 years with active or convalescent COVID-19. The sequencing sample was made of peripheral blood. Written as DNA, the CDR3 is TGTGCCAGCAGCTTACCGACGGACAGGGGGTCTGGGGCCAACGTCCTGACTTTC. Protein product: CASSLPTDRGSGANVLTF.